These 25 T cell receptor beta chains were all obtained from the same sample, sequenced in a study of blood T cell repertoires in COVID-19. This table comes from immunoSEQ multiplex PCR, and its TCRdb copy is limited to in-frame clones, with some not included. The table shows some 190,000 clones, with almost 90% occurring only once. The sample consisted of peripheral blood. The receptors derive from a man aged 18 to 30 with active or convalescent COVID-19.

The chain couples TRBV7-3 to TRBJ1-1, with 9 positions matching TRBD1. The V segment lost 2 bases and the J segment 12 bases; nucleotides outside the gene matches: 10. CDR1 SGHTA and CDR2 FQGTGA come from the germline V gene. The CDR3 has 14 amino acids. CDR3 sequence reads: CASSLLAGQGTPFF. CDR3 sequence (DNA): TGTGCCAGCAGCTTACTCGCCGGACAGGGGACTCCTTTCTTT.

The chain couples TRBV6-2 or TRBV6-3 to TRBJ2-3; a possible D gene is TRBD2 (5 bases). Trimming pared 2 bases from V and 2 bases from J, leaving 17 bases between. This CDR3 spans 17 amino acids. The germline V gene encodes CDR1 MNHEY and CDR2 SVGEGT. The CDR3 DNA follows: TGTGCCAGCAGTTACATCCAGAAAAGCGGATCCACAGATACGCAGTATTTT. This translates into CASSYIQKSGSTDTQYF.

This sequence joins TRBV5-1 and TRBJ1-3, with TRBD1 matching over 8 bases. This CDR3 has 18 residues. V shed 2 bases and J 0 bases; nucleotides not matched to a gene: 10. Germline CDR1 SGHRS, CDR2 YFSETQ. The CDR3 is CASSFAPWTGSSGNTIYF. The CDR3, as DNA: TGCGCCAGCAGCTTTGCCCCCTGGACAGGGTCCTCTGGAAACACCATATATTTT. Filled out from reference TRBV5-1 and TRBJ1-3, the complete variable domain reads KAGVTQTPRYLIKTRGQQVTLSCSPISGHRSVSWYQQTPGQGLQFLFEYFSETQRNKGNFPGRFSGRQFSNSRSEMNVSTLELGDSALYLCASSFAPWTGSSGNTIYFGEGSWLTVV.

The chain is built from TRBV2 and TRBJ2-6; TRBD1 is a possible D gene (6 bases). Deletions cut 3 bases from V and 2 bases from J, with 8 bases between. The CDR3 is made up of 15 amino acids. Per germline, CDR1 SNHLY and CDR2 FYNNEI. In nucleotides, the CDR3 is TGTGCCAGCAGTGACCCAGGGGCTGGGGCCAACGTCCTGACTTTC. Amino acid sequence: CASSDPGAGANVLTF.

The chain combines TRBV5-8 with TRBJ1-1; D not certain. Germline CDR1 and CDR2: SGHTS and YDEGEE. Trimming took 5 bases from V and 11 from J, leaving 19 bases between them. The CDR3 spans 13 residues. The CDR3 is CASRISAGWRAFF. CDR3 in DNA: TGTGCCAGCAGGATCTCGGCGGGTTGGCGGGCTTTCTTT.

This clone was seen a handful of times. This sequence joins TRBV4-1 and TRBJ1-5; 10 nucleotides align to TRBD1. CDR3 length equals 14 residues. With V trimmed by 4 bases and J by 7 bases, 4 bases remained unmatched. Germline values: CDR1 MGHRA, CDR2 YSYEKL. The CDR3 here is CASSPTGGDQPQHF. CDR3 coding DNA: TGCGCCAGCAGCCCGACAGGGGGCGACCAGCCCCAGCATTTT.

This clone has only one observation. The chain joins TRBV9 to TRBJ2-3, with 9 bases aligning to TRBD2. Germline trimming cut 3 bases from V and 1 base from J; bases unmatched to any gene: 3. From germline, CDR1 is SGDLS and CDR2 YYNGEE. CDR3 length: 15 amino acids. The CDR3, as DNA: TGTGCCAGCAGCGGGATAGCGGGGGGCACAGATACGCAGTATTTT. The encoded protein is CASSGIAGGTDTQYF.

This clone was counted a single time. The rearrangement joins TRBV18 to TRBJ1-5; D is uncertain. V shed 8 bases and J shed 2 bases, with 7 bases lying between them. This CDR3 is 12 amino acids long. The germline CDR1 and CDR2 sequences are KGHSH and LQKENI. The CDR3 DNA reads TGTGCCAGCACGTCAGGCAATCAGCCCCAGCATTTT. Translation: CASTSGNQPQHF.

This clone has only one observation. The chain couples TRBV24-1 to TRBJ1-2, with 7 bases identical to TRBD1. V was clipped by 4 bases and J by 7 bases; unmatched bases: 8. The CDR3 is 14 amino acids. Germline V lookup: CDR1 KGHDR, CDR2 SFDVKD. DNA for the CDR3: TGTGCCACCAGTGACGAAACAGGGGTAGGTGGCTACACCTTC. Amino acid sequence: CATSDETGVGGYTF.

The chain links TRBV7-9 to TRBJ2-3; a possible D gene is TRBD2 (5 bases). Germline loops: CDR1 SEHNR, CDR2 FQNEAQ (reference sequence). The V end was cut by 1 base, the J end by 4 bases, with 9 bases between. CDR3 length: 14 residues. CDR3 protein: CASSLETRSDTQYF. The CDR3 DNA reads TGTGCCAGCAGCTTAGAAACTAGGTCAGATACGCAGTATTTT.

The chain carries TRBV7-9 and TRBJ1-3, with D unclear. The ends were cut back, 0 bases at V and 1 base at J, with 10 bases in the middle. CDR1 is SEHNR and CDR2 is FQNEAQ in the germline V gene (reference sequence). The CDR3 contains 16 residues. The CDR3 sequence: CASSLASGFSGNTIYF. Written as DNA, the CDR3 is TGTGCCAGCAGCTTAGCGTCCGGGTTTTCTGGAAACACCATATATTTT.

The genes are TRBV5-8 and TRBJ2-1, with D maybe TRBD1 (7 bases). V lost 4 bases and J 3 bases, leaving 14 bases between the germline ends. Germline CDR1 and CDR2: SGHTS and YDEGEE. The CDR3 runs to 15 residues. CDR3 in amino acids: CASSMAGQFYNEQFF. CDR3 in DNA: TGTGCCAGCAGCATGGCGGGACAGTTCTACAATGAGCAGTTCTTC. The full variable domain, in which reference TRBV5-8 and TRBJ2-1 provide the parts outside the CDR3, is EAGVTQSPTHLIKTRGQQATLRCSPISGHTSVYWYQQALGLGLQFLLWYDEGEERNRGNFPPRFSGRQFPNYSSELNVNALELEDSALYLCASSMAGQFYNEQFFGPGTRLTVL.

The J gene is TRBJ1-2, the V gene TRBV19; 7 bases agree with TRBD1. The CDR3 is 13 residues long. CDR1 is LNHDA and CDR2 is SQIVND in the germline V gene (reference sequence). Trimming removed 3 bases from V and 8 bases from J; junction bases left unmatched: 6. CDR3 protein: CASSIIGGRGYTF. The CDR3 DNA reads TGTGCCAGTAGTATTATAGGGGGCCGAGGCTACACCTTC.

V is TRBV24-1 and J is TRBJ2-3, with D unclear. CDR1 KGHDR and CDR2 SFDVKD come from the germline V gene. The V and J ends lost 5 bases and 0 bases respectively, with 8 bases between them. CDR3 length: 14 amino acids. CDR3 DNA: TGTGCCACCAGTGGTCTCCTAAGCACAGATACGCAGTATTTT. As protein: CATSGLLSTDTQYF.

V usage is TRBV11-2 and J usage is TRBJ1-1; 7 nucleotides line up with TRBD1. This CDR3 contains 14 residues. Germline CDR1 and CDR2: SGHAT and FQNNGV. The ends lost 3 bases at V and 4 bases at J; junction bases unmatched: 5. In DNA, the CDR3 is TGTGCCAGCAGCTTGGAGGGGGCTGGCACTGAAGCTTTCTTT. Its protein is CASSLEGAGTEAFF.

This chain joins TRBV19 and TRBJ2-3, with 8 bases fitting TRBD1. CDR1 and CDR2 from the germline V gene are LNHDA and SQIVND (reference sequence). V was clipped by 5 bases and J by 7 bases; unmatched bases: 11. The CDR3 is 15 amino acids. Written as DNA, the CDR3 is TGTGCCAGTAGTCCAGGGACAGGTGATCGAAATACGCAGTATTTT. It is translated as CASSPGTGDRNTQYF.

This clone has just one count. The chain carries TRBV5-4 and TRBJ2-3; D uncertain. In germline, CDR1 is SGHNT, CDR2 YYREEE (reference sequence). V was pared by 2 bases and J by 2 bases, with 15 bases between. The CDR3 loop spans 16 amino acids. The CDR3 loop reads CASSFFPGLFTDTQYF. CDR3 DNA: TGTGCCAGCAGCTTTTTTCCAGGCTTATTCACAGATACGCAGTATTTT.

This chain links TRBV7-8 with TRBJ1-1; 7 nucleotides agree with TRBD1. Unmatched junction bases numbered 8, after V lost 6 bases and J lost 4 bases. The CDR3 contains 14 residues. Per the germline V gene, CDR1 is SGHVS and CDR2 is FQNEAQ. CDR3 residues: CASRGRQGPTEAFF. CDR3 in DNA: TGTGCCAGCAGAGGGAGACAGGGACCCACTGAAGCTTTCTTT.

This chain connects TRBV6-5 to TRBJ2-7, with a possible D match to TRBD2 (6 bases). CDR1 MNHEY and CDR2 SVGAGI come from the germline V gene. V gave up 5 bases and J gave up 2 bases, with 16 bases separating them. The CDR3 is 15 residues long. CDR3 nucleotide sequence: TGTGCCAGCAGTCGACCGGGAGTTAACGCCTACGAGCAGTACTTC. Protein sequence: CASSRPGVNAYEQYF.

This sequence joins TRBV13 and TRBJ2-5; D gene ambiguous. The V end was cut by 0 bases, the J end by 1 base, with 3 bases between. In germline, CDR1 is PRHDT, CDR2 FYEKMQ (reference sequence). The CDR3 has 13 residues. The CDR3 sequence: CASSLGSQETQYF. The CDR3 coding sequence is TGTGCCAGCAGCTTAGGGAGCCAAGAGACCCAGTACTTC.

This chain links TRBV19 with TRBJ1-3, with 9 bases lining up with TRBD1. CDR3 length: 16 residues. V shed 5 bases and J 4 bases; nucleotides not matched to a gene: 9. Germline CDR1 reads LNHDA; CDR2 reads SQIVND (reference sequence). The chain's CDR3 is CASSLGQGTPGNTIYF. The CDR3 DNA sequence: TGTGCCAGTAGTTTGGGACAGGGAACCCCCGGAAACACCATATATTTT.

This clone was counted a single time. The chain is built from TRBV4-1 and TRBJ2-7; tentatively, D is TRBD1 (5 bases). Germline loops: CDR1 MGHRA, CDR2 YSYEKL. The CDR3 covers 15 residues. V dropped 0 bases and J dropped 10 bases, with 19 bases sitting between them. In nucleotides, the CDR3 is TGCGCCAGCAGCCAAGATCCTCTTTCCAGGGTGGTTCAGTACTTC. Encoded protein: CASSQDPLSRVVQYF.

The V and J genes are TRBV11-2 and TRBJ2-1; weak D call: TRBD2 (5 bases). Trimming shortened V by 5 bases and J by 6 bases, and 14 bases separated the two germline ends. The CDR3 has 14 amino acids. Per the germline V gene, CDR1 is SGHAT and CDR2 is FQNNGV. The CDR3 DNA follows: TGTGCCAGCAGCCCAACAGCGGCAGTCAATGAGCAGTTCTTC. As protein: CASSPTAAVNEQFF.

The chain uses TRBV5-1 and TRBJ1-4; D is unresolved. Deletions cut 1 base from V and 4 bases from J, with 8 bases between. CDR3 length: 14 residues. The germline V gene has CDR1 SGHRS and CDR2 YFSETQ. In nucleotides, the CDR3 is TGCGCCAGCAGCTTGTTGGCAAATAATGAAAAACTGTTTTTT. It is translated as CASSLLANNEKLFF.

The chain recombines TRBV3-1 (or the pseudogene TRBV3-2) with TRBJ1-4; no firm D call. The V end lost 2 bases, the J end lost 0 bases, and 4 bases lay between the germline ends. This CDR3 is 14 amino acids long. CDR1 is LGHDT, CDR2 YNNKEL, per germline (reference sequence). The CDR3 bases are TGTGCCAGCAGCCAACAGACAACTAATGAAAAACTGTTTTTT. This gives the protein CASSQQTTNEKLFF.